One and the same sample provided the 23 T cell receptor beta chains below, sequenced in a study of OX40 agonist ivuxolimab in advanced cancers. Profiled with immunoSEQ multiplex PCR; TCRdb holds only in-frame clones, not every one. The data contain over 15,000 clones, 70% to 85% of them singletons. This material consisted of CD4+ or CD8+ T cells sorted from blood, taken in a trial of the OX40 agonist ivuxolimab. The receptors shown here come from an adult with an advanced solid tumor such as melanoma, head and neck, liver or kidney cancer.

DNA for the CDR3: TGTGCCAGCACCCGGGGTCAGCCTGAAAAACTGTTTTTT. Protein product: CASTRGQPEKLFF. The chain uses TRBV7-8 and TRBJ1-4; D ambiguous. Looked up from germline, CDR1 is SGHVS and CDR2 is FQNEAQ. Deletions cut 7 bases from V and 7 bases from J, with 13 bases between. The CDR3 runs to 13 residues.

The chain carries TRBV18 and TRBJ1-1; 8 bases are a match to TRBD1. The V segment lost 6 bases and the J segment 4 bases; nucleotides outside the gene matches: 10. Germline lookup yields CDR1 KGHSH and CDR2 LQKENI. This CDR3 is built from 15 residues. The CDR3 nucleotides are TGTGCCAGCTCGGGGGGAGGACAGGGAGGCACTGAAGCTTTCTTT. Protein: CASSGGGQGGTEAFF.

This clone occurred once. The rearrangement uses TRBV7-3 and TRBJ2-1; TRBD2 might be the D (5 bases). The CDR3 sequence is 13 residues long. Trimming shortened V by 5 bases and J by 5 bases, and 10 bases separated the two germline ends. Germline V lookup: CDR1 SGHTA, CDR2 FQGTGA. CDR3 region: CASSAHGDNEQFF. For the CDR3, the DNA is TGTGCCAGCAGCGCCCACGGGGACAATGAGCAGTTCTTC.

The chain combines TRBV11-2 with TRBJ1-1, with a possible D match to TRBD1 (5 bases). The CDR3 is 11 amino acids. The germline V and J ends were trimmed by 3 bases and 11 bases, with 10 bases remaining between them. CDR1 and CDR2 from the germline V gene are SGHAT and FQNNGV. The CDR3 nucleotides are TGTGCCAGCAGCTTTAGGCGGGACGCTTTCTTT. Protein: CASSFRRDAFF.

The gene calls are TRBV7-9 and TRBJ2-1; 7 nucleotides agree with TRBD1. CDR3 length: 18 residues. Germline V gene sequence: CDR1 SEHNR, CDR2 FQNEAQ (reference sequence). Trimming at V came to 5 bases and at J to 5 bases, leaving 18 bases not matched to a gene. DNA for the CDR3: TGTGCCAGCAGCCCTAAAAATCCCGCAAGGACAGGAAACAATGAGCAGTTCTTC. It specifies CASSPKNPARTGNNEQFF.

The rearrangement links TRBV5-1 to TRBJ1-1; tentatively, D is TRBD1 (6 bases). CDR3 length: 15 residues. Germline CDR1 reads SGHRS; CDR2 reads YFSETQ. Trimming left V 0 bases short and J 4 bases short, with 13 bases between. The CDR3 DNA follows: TGCGCCAGCAGCTTGGTTGGAGGGGGGGCCACTGAAGCTTTCTTT. The encoded protein is CASSLVGGGATEAFF.

V and J are TRBV6-1 and TRBJ1-4, with D possibly TRBD1 on 5 matching bases. The V gene's germline CDR1 is MNHNS and CDR2 SASEGT. V lost 6 bases and J 5 bases, leaving 16 bases between the germline ends. The CDR3 runs 15 residues. Here the CDR3 DNA reads TGTGCCAGCAGCCCGGGGGTCGGCTGGAATGAAAAACTGTTTTTT. Protein: CASSPGVGWNEKLFF.

This clone was observed a few times. This chain uses TRBV4-3 with TRBJ1-6; 8 nucleotides line up with TRBD1. Trimming cost V 1 base and J 7 bases; bases outside gene matches: 3. CDR3 size: 15 residues. The germline V gene encodes CDR1 LGHNA and CDR2 YSLEER. The DNA for the CDR3 is TGCGCCAGCAGCCAAGGGACAGGGCTGAATTCACCCCTCCACTTT. Its protein product is CASSQGTGLNSPLHF.

The chain joins TRBV20-1 to TRBJ1-1; a possible D gene is TRBD1 (5 bases). The germline CDR1 and CDR2 sequences are DFQATT and SNEGSKA (reference sequence). The CDR3 has 10 residues. The germline V and J ends were trimmed by 3 bases and 7 bases, with 6 bases remaining between them. The CDR3, as DNA: TGCAGTGCTAGTGGGGGTGAAGCTTTCTTT. Protein sequence: CSASGGEAFF.

J is TRBJ1-5 and V is TRBV19; possible D gene TRBD1, 5 bases. V was clipped by 0 bases and J by 11 bases, with 20 bases between them. This CDR3 comprises 16 residues. Germline values: CDR1 LNHDA, CDR2 SQIVND (reference sequence). The chain's CDR3 is CASSIDPSGRLGAQHF. The CDR3 DNA sequence: TGTGCCAGTAGTATAGACCCGTCGGGACGCCTTGGGGCCCAGCATTTT. Variable domain in full (rest from reference TRBV19 and TRBJ1-5): DGGITQSPKYLFRKEGQNVTLSCEQNLNHDAMYWYRQDPGQGLRLIYYSQIVNDFQKGDIAEGYSVSREKKESFPLTVTSAQKNPTAFYLCASSIDPSGRLGAQHFGDGTRLSIL.

The V and J genes are TRBV6-6 and TRBJ2-7, with D maybe TRBD1 (6 bases). With 2 bases removed from V and 2 bases from J, the gap between germline ends came to 13 bases. The CDR3 sequence is 15 residues long. Germline assignment: CDR1 MNHNY and CDR2 SVGAGI (reference sequence). CDR3: CASSYVARGPYEQYF. The CDR3 DNA reads as TGTGCCAGCAGTTACGTCGCCAGGGGCCCCTACGAGCAGTACTTC.

This clone was found once. The chain recombines TRBV21-1 with TRBJ1-2; no DNA check was done on the table's D call, TRBD1. TRBV21-1 is assigned pseudogene status. The CDR3 is 14 residues long. CDR3 sequence: CASSSHRGSGGYTF. The CDR3, as DNA: TGTGCCAGCAGCAGCCACAGGGGGAGCGGTGGCTACACCTTC.

This chain links TRBV5-4 with TRBJ2-7, with D perhaps given as TRBD1 or TRBD2 (5 bases each). Trimming removed 7 bases at V and 3 bases at J, with 14 bases between. This CDR3 region has 13 residues. CDR1 SGHNT and CDR2 YYREEE come from the germline V gene (reference sequence). The CDR3 region is CASARDGIYEQYF. The CDR3 DNA reads TGTGCCAGCGCCCGGGACGGAATCTACGAGCAGTACTTC.

V gene TRBV5-1 combines with J gene TRBJ2-5; D is unclear. CDR1 is SGHRS and CDR2 is YFSETQ in the germline V gene. V was trimmed by 0 bases and J by 4 bases, leaving 13 bases between them. CDR3 length equals 15 residues. CDR3 nucleotide sequence: TGCGCCAGCAGCTTGGAGGTACCTGGGTCAGAGACCCAGTACTTC. Its translation: CASSLEVPGSETQYF.

This chain joins TRBV5-6 and TRBJ1-1; unclear D gene. Germline CDR1 and CDR2: SGHDT and YYEEEE. Trimming pared 0 bases from V and 7 bases from J, leaving 16 bases between. The CDR3 contains 15 residues. In DNA, the CDR3 is TGTGCCAGCAGCTTGGCCGGAACGGGATTCATTGAAGCTTTCTTT. Translated, it gives CASSLAGTGFIEAFF.

The rearrangement uses TRBV7-9 and TRBJ2-7; D might be TRBD1 (6 bases). The V end lost 5 bases, the J end lost 4 bases, and 12 bases lay between the germline ends. Germline V gene data show CDR1 as SEHNR and CDR2 as FQNEAQ (reference sequence). The CDR3 has 13 amino acids. The CDR3 loop is CASSPTQGYEQYF. As DNA, the CDR3 is TGTGCCAGCAGCCCTACTCAGGGGTACGAGCAGTACTTC.

The rearrangement links TRBV4-2 to TRBJ1-3; 7 bases fit TRBD1. V was pared by 1 base and J by 2 bases, with 2 bases of the junction left unmatched. CDR1 is LGHNA, CDR2 YNFKEQ, per germline. The CDR3 is 15 amino acids. For the CDR3, the DNA is TGTGCCAGCAGCCAAGGGACAGGCGCTGGAAACACCATATATTTT. Its translation is CASSQGTGAGNTIYF.

This clone has a single count. This chain connects TRBV27 to TRBJ1-2; TRBD1 is a possible D gene (5 bases). Trimming pared 10 bases from V and 10 bases from J, leaving 22 bases between. Germline V gene sequence: CDR1 MNHEY, CDR2 SMNVEV (reference sequence). This CDR3 contains 13 residues. This chain's CDR3 is CATRWGGSGPYTF. CDR3 bases: TGTGCCACCCGGTGGGGGGGATCAGGGCCCTACACCTTC.

This clone was observed once. The chain uses TRBV18 and TRBJ1-6; D gene ambiguous. The germline V and J ends were trimmed by 3 bases and 6 bases, with 15 bases remaining between them. CDR3 length: 16 residues. The germline CDR1 and CDR2 sequences are KGHSH and LQKENI. The CDR3 spells CASSPSRAEFNSPLHF. CDR3 bases: TGTGCCAGCTCACCCTCCCGGGCCGAATTTAATTCACCCCTCCACTTT.

This clone was seen just once. This rearrangement joins TRBV5-1 to TRBJ1-1; D is unclear. V lost 2 bases, J lost 6 bases, and 17 bases lay in between. CDR3 size: 15 residues. Germline V CDR1 and CDR2: SGHRS, YFSETQ. The CDR3: CASSLEGRFGAEAFF. For the CDR3, the DNA is TGCGCCAGCAGCTTAGAGGGCAGGTTCGGTGCTGAAGCTTTCTTT.

This clone appeared a few times. The chain links TRBV11-2 to TRBJ2-7; no firm D call. Trimming stripped 0 bases from V and 4 bases from J, with 16 bases between. Germline V lookup: CDR1 SGHAT, CDR2 FQNNGV. This CDR3 spans 16 amino acids. The CDR3 nucleotides are TGTGCCAGCAGCTTAGATCGGGCGGCAGGCCGATACGAGCAGTACTTC. This encodes CASSLDRAAGRYEQYF.

The chain combines TRBV28 with TRBJ2-7; 14 bases line up with TRBD2. Germline CDR1 and CDR2: MDHEN and SYDVKM. The CDR3 is made up of 15 amino acids. V was clipped by 2 bases and J by 4 bases; unmatched bases: 1. The CDR3 protein is CASSLGLAGGYEQYF. CDR3 DNA sequence: TGTGCCAGCAGTTTAGGACTAGCGGGAGGTTACGAGCAGTACTTC.

The chain employs TRBV7-2 and TRBJ2-2; D ambiguous. The CDR3 loop spans 15 amino acids. V gave up 6 bases and J gave up 6 bases, with 17 bases separating them. Germline V CDR1 and CDR2: SGHTA, FQGNSA. CDR3 sequence reads: CASSQYLSGAGELFF. The CDR3 region has the DNA TGTGCCAGCAGTCAGTACCTATCGGGCGCCGGGGAGCTGTTTTTT.